This T cell receptor (beta chain) was captured by sequencing in a study of neoadjuvant anti-PD-1 for oral cavity cancer (dated by TCRdb to the early 2020s). Study-wide context: Patients mostly received three to four biweekly doses of nivolumab at 3 mg/kg before curative-intent surgical resection. Under RECIST 1.1, a patient counted as a responder if showing complete response, partial response or stable disease, and as a non-responder if showing progression. A fourth nivolumab dose was given around day 43 to patients without progression, and definitive surgical resection was performed in those patients on days 50-56. An approximately 34% response rate was observed in the parent correlative cohort, in which more than 9 patients were included. Study-wide conclusions, independent of this receptor: Only a few patients per response group were included in the TCR analyses, and larger cohorts for validation were called for by the authors. Within PBMCs, T cell clonality (Gini index) was significantly higher in non-responders than responders after neoadjuvant nivolumab. Higher pretreatment blood Treg/Th17 ratios correlated with both higher pretreatment blood TCRbeta clonality and lower post-treatment tumor TCRbeta clonality.

For deep sequencing, each PBMC sample was run in six replicates, with libraries mostly built from approximately 520 ng of input genomic DNA. The immunoSEQ hsTCRbeta kit was used to prepare TCRbeta libraries according to the manufacturer's instructions. The completed libraries were mixed into a single pool at 3 nM, then sequenced with an Illumina NovaSeq 6000 S4 flow cell. As for the original processing: The immunoSEQ Analyzer handled quality control and preprocessing of the raw data. The analysis was limited to productive rearrangements, and each clonotype was defined by a unique CDR3 amino acid sequence. Repertoire clonality was estimated as the Gini-Simpson index, which was computed with the R package tcR. Student's t test was used to compare Gini indices, while Pearson correlation assessed associations with tumor size change. TCRdb's version of the immuneACCESS table is confined to in-frame rearrangements and falls short of the full clone set. An unresolved V gene accounts for under half of the shortfall where checked; the remainder is of unknown origin. The DNA gave D and trimming, while V, J and clone size come from that table. A total of 30,000 to 35,000 clones appear in this sample, more than 75% of them only once. Of the sample, roughly 3.6% falls within the top ten clones.

The intended sense of this specimen's time point label: before neoadjuvant nivolumab. None of the patients had received prior systemic or radiation treatment, and all were newly diagnosed with stage II-IVA oral cavity squamous cell carcinoma. The cohort was made up of patients with locally advanced, HPV-negative oral cavity squamous cell carcinoma. No culture maintenance or expansion was done, as the peripheral blood mononuclear cells went straight to analysis. Samples were obtained from a longitudinal correlative study of a single-arm phase II trial of neoadjuvant nivolumab in oral cavity squamous cell carcinoma. Genomic DNA-based TCRbeta sequencing was performed on subject-matched pre- and post-treatment PBMCs and tumors from three responders and three non-responders. Peripheral blood mononuclear cells were collected before nivolumab treatment and were collected again after treatment, at the time of surgery. The Maxwell RSC DNA from Cells kit was used to isolate genomic DNA from PBMCs.

At the junction V is shortened by 1 base and J by 5 bases; bases outside the gene matches: 20. For CDR1 and CDR2, the germline V gene lists MNHNS and SASEGT. The CDR3, cysteine through phenylalanine, is 20 amino acids long. Here the CDR3 DNA is all that survives: 60 bases in frame from base 1. In the case of this clone: What this receptor recognizes is not known. No clone much larger than this one lies a single base away; base qualities are absent.

The sample consisted of PBMCs, taken before nivolumab (anti-PD-1) treatment. This TCR was sampled from a person aged 35-79 years with oral cavity squamous cell carcinoma. The sequence links TRBV6-1 to TRBJ1-5, with 7 bases in between that match TRBD1. Here the CDR3 is given as CASSEVIGTEAAWNHQPQHF. The nucleotide sequence is given as TGTGCCAGCAGTGAAGTGATTGGGACAGAGGCCGCTTGGAATCATCAGCCCCAGCATTTT.